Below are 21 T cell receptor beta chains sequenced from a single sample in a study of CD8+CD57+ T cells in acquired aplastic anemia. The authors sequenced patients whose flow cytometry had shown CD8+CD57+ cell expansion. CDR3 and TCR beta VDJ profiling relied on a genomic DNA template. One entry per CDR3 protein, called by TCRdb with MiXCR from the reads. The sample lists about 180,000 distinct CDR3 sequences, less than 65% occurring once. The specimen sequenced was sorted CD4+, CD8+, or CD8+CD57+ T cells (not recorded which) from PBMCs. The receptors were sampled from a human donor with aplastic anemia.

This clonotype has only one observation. The CDR3 protein is CSVRGEGKDTQYF. CDR3 sequence (DNA): TGCAGCGTGCGGGGGGAGGGGAAAGATACGCAGTATTTT. The chain recombines TRBV29-1 with TRBJ2-3; 8 nucleotides line up with TRBD2. This CDR3 has 13 residues. Germline V CDR1 and CDR2: SQVTM, ANQGSEA. Trimming took 6 bases from V and 5 from J; bases not matched to a gene: 7.

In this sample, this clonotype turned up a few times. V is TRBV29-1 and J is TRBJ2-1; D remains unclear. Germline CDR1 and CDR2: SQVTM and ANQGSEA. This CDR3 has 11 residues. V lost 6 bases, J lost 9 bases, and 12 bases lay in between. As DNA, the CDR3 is TGCAGCGTCCTTTCTACCGCTGAGCAGTTCTTC. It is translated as CSVLSTAEQFF.

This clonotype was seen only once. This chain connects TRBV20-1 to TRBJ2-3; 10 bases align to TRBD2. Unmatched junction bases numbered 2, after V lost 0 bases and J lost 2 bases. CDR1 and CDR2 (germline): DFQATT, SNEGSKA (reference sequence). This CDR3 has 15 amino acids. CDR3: CSAREAGGYTDTQYF. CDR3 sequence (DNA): TGCAGTGCTAGAGAAGCGGGGGGGTACACAGATACGCAGTATTTT.

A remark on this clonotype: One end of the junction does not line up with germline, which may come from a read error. The DNA of the CDR3 is TGTGCCAGCAGTGACAAGGCGGGGAGCACAGGTACGCAGTATTTT. Protein product: CASSDKAGSTGTQYF. The chain has TRBV6-4 and TRBJ2-3; weak D call: TRBD2 (6 bases). The CDR3 runs 15 residues. From germline, CDR1 is MRHNA and CDR2 SNTAGT.

CDR3 in DNA: TGTGCCACCCGGCGCGGGACAGCGAACACCGGGGAGCTGTTTTTT. It translates to CATRRGTANTGELFF. V is TRBV24-1 and J is TRBJ2-2, with a tentative D call TRBD1 (7 bases). The CDR3 has 15 residues. The germline V gene has CDR1 KGHDR and CDR2 SFDVKD. Trimming cost V 9 bases and J 0 bases, with 13 bases left between them.

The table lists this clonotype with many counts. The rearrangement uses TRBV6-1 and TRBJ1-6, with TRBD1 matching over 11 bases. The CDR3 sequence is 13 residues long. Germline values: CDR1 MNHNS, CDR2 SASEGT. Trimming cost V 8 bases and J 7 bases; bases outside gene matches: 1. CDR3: CASGQGANSPLHF. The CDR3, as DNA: TGTGCCAGCGGACAGGGGGCGAATTCACCCCTCCACTTT.

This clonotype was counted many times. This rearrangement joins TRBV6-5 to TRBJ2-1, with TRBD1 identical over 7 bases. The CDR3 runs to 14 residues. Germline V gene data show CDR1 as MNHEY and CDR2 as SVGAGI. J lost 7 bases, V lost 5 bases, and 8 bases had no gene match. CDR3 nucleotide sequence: TGTGCCAGCAGTACGAGGACAGGTTTGAATGAGCAGTTCTTC. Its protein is CASSTRTGLNEQFF.

The CDR3 DNA is TGTGCCAGCAGCTTGGGGACAGGGAGATCGGATACGCAGTATTTT. Translated, it gives CASSLGTGRSDTQYF. The J gene is TRBJ2-3, the V gene TRBV7-2; 9 bases match TRBD1. This CDR3 has 15 residues. The V segment lost 3 bases and the J segment 6 bases; nucleotides outside the gene matches: 7. In germline, CDR1 is SGHTA, CDR2 FQGNSA.

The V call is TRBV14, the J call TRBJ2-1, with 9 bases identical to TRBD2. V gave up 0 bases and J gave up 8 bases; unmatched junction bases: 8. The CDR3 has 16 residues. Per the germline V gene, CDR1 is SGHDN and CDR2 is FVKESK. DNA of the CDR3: TGTGCCAGCAGCCAAGACCAGCTAGCGGGAATCTATGAGCAGTTCTTC. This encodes CASSQDQLAGIYEQFF.

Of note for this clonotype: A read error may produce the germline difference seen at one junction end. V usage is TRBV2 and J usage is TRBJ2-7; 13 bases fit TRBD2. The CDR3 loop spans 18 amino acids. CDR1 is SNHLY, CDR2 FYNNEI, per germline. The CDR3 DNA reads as TGCGCCAGCAGCGTACAACTAGCGGGGGGGATTAGCTCCTACGAGCAGTACTTC. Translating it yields CASSVQLAGGISSYEQYF.

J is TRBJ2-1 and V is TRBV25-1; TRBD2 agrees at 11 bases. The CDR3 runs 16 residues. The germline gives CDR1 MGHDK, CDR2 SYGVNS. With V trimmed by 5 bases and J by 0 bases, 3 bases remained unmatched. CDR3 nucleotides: TGTGCCAGCAGTCCGACTAGCGGGGACTCCTACAATGAGCAGTTCTTC. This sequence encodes CASSPTSGDSYNEQFF.

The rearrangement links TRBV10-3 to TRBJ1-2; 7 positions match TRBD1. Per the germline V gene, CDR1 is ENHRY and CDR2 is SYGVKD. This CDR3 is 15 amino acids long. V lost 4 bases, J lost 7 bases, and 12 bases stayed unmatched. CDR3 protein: CAISGTPDRLLGYTF. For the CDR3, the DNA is TGTGCCATCAGTGGGACACCGGACAGGCTGCTTGGCTACACCTTC.

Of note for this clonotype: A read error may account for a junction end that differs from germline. The CDR3 nucleotides are TGCAGTGCCGTCCCGCCCCTAGCGGGGAGATGGAATGAGCGGTTCTTC. Protein: CSAVPPLAGRWNERFF. The chain combines TRBV20-1 with TRBJ2-1, with 9 positions matching TRBD2. The CDR3 runs to 16 residues. The germline gives CDR1 DFQATT, CDR2 SNEGSKA (reference sequence).

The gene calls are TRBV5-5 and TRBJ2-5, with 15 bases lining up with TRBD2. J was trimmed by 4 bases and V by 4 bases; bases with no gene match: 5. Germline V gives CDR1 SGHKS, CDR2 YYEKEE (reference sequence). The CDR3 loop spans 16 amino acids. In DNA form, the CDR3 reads TGTGCCAGCAGCCCCGGACTAGCGGGGGGGCTAGAGACCCAGTACTTC. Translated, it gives CASSPGLAGGLETQYF.

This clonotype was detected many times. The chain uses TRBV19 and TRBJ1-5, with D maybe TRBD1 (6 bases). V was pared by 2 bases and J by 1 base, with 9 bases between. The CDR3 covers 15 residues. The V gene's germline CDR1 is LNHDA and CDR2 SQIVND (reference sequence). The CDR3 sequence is CASSISGGSNQPQHF. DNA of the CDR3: TGTGCCAGTAGTATATCCGGGGGCAGCAATCAGCCCCAGCATTTT.

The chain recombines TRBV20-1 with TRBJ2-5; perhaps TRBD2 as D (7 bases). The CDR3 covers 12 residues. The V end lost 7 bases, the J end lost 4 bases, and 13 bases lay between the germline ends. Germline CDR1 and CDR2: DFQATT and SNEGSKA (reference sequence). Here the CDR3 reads CSVRGGAETQYF. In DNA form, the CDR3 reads TGCAGTGTGCGAGGGGGGGCAGAGACCCAGTACTTC.

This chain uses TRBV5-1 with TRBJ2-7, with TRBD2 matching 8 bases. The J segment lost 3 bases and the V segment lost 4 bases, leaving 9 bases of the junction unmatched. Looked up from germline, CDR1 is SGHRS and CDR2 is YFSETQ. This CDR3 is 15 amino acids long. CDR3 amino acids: CASSGLSGVNYEQYF. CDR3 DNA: TGCGCCAGCAGCGGACTTAGCGGGGTAAACTACGAGCAGTACTTC.

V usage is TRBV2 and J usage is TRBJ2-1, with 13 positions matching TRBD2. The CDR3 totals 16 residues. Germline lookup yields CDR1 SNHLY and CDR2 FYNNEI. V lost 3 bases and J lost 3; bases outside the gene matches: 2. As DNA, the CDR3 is TGTGCCAGCAGTGACGGACTAGCGGGGGTCTACAATGAGCAGTTCTTC. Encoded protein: CASSDGLAGVYNEQFF.

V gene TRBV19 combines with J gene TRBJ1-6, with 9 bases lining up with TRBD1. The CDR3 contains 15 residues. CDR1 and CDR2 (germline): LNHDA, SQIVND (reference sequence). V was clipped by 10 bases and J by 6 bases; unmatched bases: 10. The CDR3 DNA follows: TGTGCCACAAAGGGACAGGGCCAACTTAATTCACCCCTCCACTTT. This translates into CATKGQGQLNSPLHF.

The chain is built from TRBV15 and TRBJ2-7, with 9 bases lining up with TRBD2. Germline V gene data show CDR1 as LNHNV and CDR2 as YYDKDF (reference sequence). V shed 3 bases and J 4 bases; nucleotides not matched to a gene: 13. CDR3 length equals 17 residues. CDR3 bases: TGTGCCACCAGCAGTGAGTTTTCCGGGACTAGCTATTACGAGCAGTACTTC. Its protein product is CATSSEFSGTSYYEQYF.

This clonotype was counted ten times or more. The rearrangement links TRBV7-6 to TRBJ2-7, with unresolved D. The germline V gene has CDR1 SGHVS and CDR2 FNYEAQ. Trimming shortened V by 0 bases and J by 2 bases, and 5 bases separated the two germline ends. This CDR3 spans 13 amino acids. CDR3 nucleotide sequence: TGTGCCAGCAGCTTAGCGGTCGCCTACGAGCAGTACTTC. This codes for CASSLAVAYEQYF.